Presented here are 24 T cell receptor beta chains from one specimen sequenced in a study of shared clonotypes between healthy human individuals. Profiled with immunoSEQ multiplex PCR; TCRdb holds only in-frame clones, not every one. The sample contains about 750,000 clones, 80% to 95% of which appear only once. CD8 cells classed as naive were CD45RO-negative and positively selected for CCR7, excluding terminally differentiated effector memory CD45RA+ cells. The sample consisted of naive CD8+ T cells sorted from blood. Every receptor here comes from a man aged 25-45 years in good health.

V usage is TRBV23-1 and J usage is TRBJ2-3; the D gene is possibly TRBD1 (8 bases). TRBV23-1 counts as an open reading frame of uncertain function. The CDR3 totals 17 residues. V lost 4 bases, J lost 4 bases, and 21 bases lay in between. CDR3: CASSPHPTGGGPDTQYF. CDR3 nucleotides: TGCGCCAGCAGTCCACACCCTACAGGGGGAGGGCCAGATACGCAGTATTTT.

The chain recombines TRBV14 with TRBJ2-1, with 10 bases fitting TRBD1. The CDR3 runs 16 residues. Germline V gives CDR1 SGHDN, CDR2 FVKESK. Trimming took 4 bases from V and 6 from J; bases not matched to a gene: 9. This chain's CDR3 is CASSPTGTGERNEQFF. The CDR3 nucleotides read TGTGCCAGCAGCCCAACCGGGACAGGGGAACGCAATGAGCAGTTCTTC. Complete variable domain (other parts from reference TRBV14 and TRBJ2-1): EAGVTQFPSHSVIEKGQTVTLRCDPISGHDNLYWYRRVMGKEIKFLLHFVKESKQDESGMPNNRFLAERTGGTYSTLKVQPAELEDSGVYFCASSPTGTGERNEQFFGPGTRLTVL.

This chain uses TRBV9 with TRBJ2-1; unclear D gene. The germline V and J ends were trimmed by 0 bases and 0 bases, with 13 bases remaining between them. The CDR3 loop spans 17 amino acids. Germline assignment: CDR1 SGDLS and CDR2 YYNGEE. The CDR3 sequence: CASSVAHTESSYNEQFF. CDR3 nucleotide sequence: TGTGCCAGCAGCGTAGCCCACACGGAGAGCTCCTACAATGAGCAGTTCTTC.

The chain is built from TRBV11-2 and TRBJ2-7; D not resolved. There are 12 residues in the CDR3. The germline CDR1 and CDR2 sequences are SGHAT and FQNNGV. Trimming removed 3 bases at V and 2 bases at J, with 5 bases between. The CDR3 here is CASSFRAYEQYF. The CDR3 coding sequence is TGTGCCAGCAGCTTCCGGGCCTACGAGCAGTACTTC.

This chain joins TRBV15 and TRBJ2-5, with D tentatively TRBD1 or TRBD2 (6 bases each). The CDR3 has 15 residues. In germline, CDR1 is LNHNV, CDR2 YYDKDF (reference sequence). V was shortened by 7 bases and J by 1 base, with 16 bases between the two germline ends. The CDR3 DNA is TGTGCCACCAACACAGATGGGGGGCTCCAAGAGACCCAGTACTTC. This encodes CATNTDGGLQETQYF. The full variable domain, its missing parts supplied by reference TRBV15 and TRBJ2-5, is DAMVIQNPRYQVTQFGKPVTLSCSQTLNHNVMYWYQQKSSQAPKLLFHYYDKDFNNEADTPDNFQSRRPNTSFCFLDIRSPGLGDTAMYLCATNTDGGLQETQYFGPGTRLLVL.

The chain recombines TRBV28 with TRBJ2-7, with D tentatively TRBD2 (6 bases). The V gene lost 5 bases and the J gene lost 3 bases, with 23 bases spanning the gap. Germline V gene data show CDR1 as MDHEN and CDR2 as SYDVKM. This CDR3 has 17 amino acids. CDR3 residues: CASSPIFASKTSYEQYF. The CDR3 DNA follows: TGTGCCAGCAGTCCCATCTTTGCATCCAAGACTAGCTACGAGCAGTACTTC.

The V call is TRBV4-3, the J call TRBJ1-2; D is perhaps TRBD1 (5 bases). This CDR3 comprises 13 residues. The V and J ends lost 6 bases and 4 bases respectively, with 12 bases between them. Germline lookup yields CDR1 LGHNA and CDR2 YSLEER. The CDR3 protein is CASSSKGAYGYTF. CDR3 nucleotide sequence: TGCGCCAGCAGTTCCAAAGGGGCCTATGGCTACACCTTC.

This chain joins TRBV7-9 and TRBJ2-1, with a possible D match to TRBD1 (5 bases). Germline CDR1 and CDR2: SEHNR and FQNEAQ (reference sequence). V lost 3 bases and J lost 7, with 10 bases in between. This CDR3 has 13 residues. CDR3 amino acids: CASSFGARNEQFF. CDR3 nucleotides: TGTGCCAGCAGCTTTGGGGCCAGGAATGAGCAGTTCTTC.

The chain carries TRBV27 and TRBJ2-1, with D uncertain. Germline V lookup: CDR1 MNHEY, CDR2 SMNVEV (reference sequence). With 3 bases removed from V and 7 bases from J, the gap between germline ends came to 10 bases. CDR3 length equals 13 residues. CDR3: CASSFESGNEQFF. For the CDR3, the DNA is TGTGCCAGCAGTTTTGAAAGTGGGAATGAGCAGTTCTTC.

J is TRBJ2-1 and V is TRBV11-2, with D possibly being TRBD1 or TRBD2 (5 bases each). The CDR3 contains 15 residues. Trimming stripped 1 base from V and 0 bases from J, with 7 bases between. Looked up from germline, CDR1 is SGHAT and CDR2 is FQNNGV. CDR3 sequence: CASSLVGDSYNEQFF. DNA for the CDR3: TGTGCCAGCAGCTTAGTGGGGGACTCCTACAATGAGCAGTTCTTC.

The DNA for the CDR3 is TGCGCCAGCAGCCAATCCCCCACAGGACCCTACGAGCAGTACTTC. Translation: CASSQSPTGPYEQYF. This chain links TRBV4-3 with TRBJ2-7; possibly TRBD1 for D (5 bases). Per germline, CDR1 LGHNA and CDR2 YSLEER. Trimming shortened V by 2 bases and J by 2 bases, and 13 bases separated the two germline ends. This CDR3 is 15 amino acids long.

V usage is TRBV11-2 and J usage is TRBJ2-5, with 11 bases aligning to TRBD2. This CDR3 spans 18 amino acids. Germline loops: CDR1 SGHAT, CDR2 FQNNGV. The trim removed 5 bases at V and 4 bases at J, leaving 15 bases unmatched. The CDR3 DNA reads as TGTGCCAGCAGCCTTACTACTAGCGGGAGAAAAAGCGGAGAGACCCAGTACTTC. Amino acid sequence: CASSLTTSGRKSGETQYF. Full variable domain (outside the CDR3, taken from reference TRBV11-2 and TRBJ2-5): EAGVAQSPRYKIIEKRQSVAFWCNPISGHATLYWYQQILGQGPKLLIQFQNNGVVDDSQLPKDRFSAERLKGVDSTLKIQPAKLEDSAVYLCASSLTTSGRKSGETQYFGPGTRLLVL.

The V call is TRBV29-1, the J call TRBJ2-5, with D possibly being TRBD1 or TRBD2 (5 bases each). Germline V gene lookup returns CDR1 SQVTM and CDR2 ANQGSEA. Trimming removed 5 bases at V and 2 bases at J, with 21 bases between. CDR3 length: 16 residues. The CDR3 nucleotides read TGCAGCGTTCGAGGGGCCCTACGGGGATGGCAAGAGACCCAGTACTTC. This translates into CSVRGALRGWQETQYF.

The chain couples TRBV27 to TRBJ2-7, with TRBD2 matching 11 bases. Germline CDR1 and CDR2: MNHEY and SMNVEV (reference sequence). V lost 6 bases, J lost 12 bases, and 13 bases stayed unmatched. The CDR3 has 14 residues. The CDR3 DNA sequence: TGTGCCAGCAGGCAAAGAGGCCCACTAGCGGGAGTGTACTTC. This gives the protein CASRQRGPLAGVYF.

J is TRBJ1-2 and V is TRBV5-5; 8 positions agree with TRBD1. The germline V gene has CDR1 SGHKS and CDR2 YYEKEE (reference sequence). V lost 0 bases and J lost 4; bases outside the gene matches: 5. CDR3 length: 15 amino acids. The CDR3, as DNA: TGTGCCAGCAGCTTGGAGCCAGGGGGCGGCTATGGCTACACCTTC. This translates into CASSLEPGGGYGYTF.

The rearrangement links TRBV9 to TRBJ1-3; D remains unclear. Germline V CDR1 and CDR2: SGDLS, YYNGEE. V was shortened by 2 bases and J by 0 bases, with 6 bases between the two germline ends. The length of the CDR3 is 14 residues. CDR3 nucleotide sequence: TGTGCCAGCAGCGTGGCATCCTCTGGAAACACCATATATTTT. Amino acids: CASSVASSGNTIYF.

The chain employs TRBV4-1 and TRBJ2-7; 8 nucleotides align to TRBD1. The CDR3 runs to 15 residues. V dropped 5 bases and J dropped 2; count of bases not matched to a gene: 8. CDR1 is MGHRA and CDR2 is YSYEKL in the germline V gene. The CDR3 loop reads CASSVTGQATYEQYF. CDR3 nucleotides: TGCGCCAGCAGCGTCACGGGACAGGCAACCTACGAGCAGTACTTC.

The table lists this clone with a count of one. The chain recombines TRBV27 with TRBJ2-1, with TRBD2 matching over 8 bases. J gave up 8 bases and V 3 bases, and 12 bases lay outside the gene matches. CDR3 length: 16 amino acids. Germline V gene data show CDR1 as MNHEY and CDR2 as SMNVEV (reference sequence). The DNA of the CDR3 is TGTGCCAGCAGTTTCGGTTTGGCTAGCGGGTTATATGAGCAGTTCTTC. Protein sequence: CASSFGLASGLYEQFF.

The chain has TRBV27 and TRBJ2-7; weak D call: TRBD2 (5 bases). V was clipped by 3 bases and J by 2 bases, with 8 bases between them. The V gene's germline CDR1 is MNHEY and CDR2 SMNVEV (reference sequence). The CDR3 contains 13 residues. The CDR3 protein is CASSLYGAYEQYF. CDR3 in DNA: TGTGCCAGCAGTTTGTACGGGGCCTACGAGCAGTACTTC.

This clone appeared once. The genes are TRBV7-8 and TRBJ2-1; 9 bases are shared with TRBD2. V was clipped by 1 base and J by 8 bases; unmatched bases: 12. CDR1 is SGHVS, CDR2 FQNEAQ, per germline. CDR3 length: 17 residues. The CDR3 protein is CASSLVFGTSRGDEQFF. For the CDR3, the DNA is TGTGCCAGCAGCTTAGTATTTGGGACTAGCAGGGGCGATGAGCAGTTCTTC.

V is TRBV6-5 and J is TRBJ2-3; TRBD2 matches 8 bases. The junction had 5 bases not matched to a gene; V was cut back by 5 bases and J by 4 bases. The CDR3 spans 14 residues. Looked up from germline, CDR1 is MNHEY and CDR2 is SVGAGI. Written as DNA, the CDR3 is TGTGCCAGCAGTCCTTATAGCGGGGCAGATACGCAGTATTTT. This encodes CASSPYSGADTQYF.

This chain connects TRBV4-1 to TRBJ2-2; TRBD2 matches 14 bases. V was clipped by 5 bases and J by 3 bases; unmatched bases: 5. Germline V gene data show CDR1 as MGHRA and CDR2 as YSYEKL. The CDR3 consists of 17 residues. This CDR3 is CASSEKTSGRDTGELFF. The CDR3 DNA reads as TGCGCCAGCAGCGAGAAGACTAGCGGGAGGGACACCGGGGAGCTGTTTTTT.

The chain couples TRBV5-4 to TRBJ2-2, with D possibly matching TRBD2 (7 bases). The CDR3 has 15 residues. Germline CDR1 SGHNT, CDR2 YYREEE (reference sequence). Between the trimmed V and J ends, which lost 2 bases and 4 bases, there was a span of 12 bases. The CDR3 bases are TGTGCCAGCAGCTTTGAGGGGGGGGGCACCGGGGAGCTGTTTTTT. It codes for CASSFEGGGTGELFF.

This clone has just a few counts. V usage is TRBV13 and J usage is TRBJ2-7; D gene uncertain. This CDR3 has 12 residues. Trimming pared 3 bases from V and 5 bases from J, leaving 8 bases between. Germline lookup yields CDR1 PRHDT and CDR2 FYEKMQ (reference sequence). The CDR3 here is CASSFLTNEQYF. In nucleotides, the CDR3 is TGTGCCAGCAGCTTCCTTACAAACGAGCAGTACTTC.